This T cell receptor (beta chain) was identified during a study of control samples from healthy donors and cancer patients. Generated by immunoSEQ multiplex PCR, the TCRdb table keeps only in-frame clones and is missing some. The sample consists of around 170,000 clones, almost 90% of them appearing once. CDR3 length: 14 amino acids. CDR1 SGHDT and CDR2 YYEEEE come from the germline V gene. Trimming cost V 4 bases and J 0 bases, with 8 bases left between them. Sequenced input: blood. The sequence derives from a woman between 45 and 60 years old in good health. The chain joins TRBV5-6 to TRBJ1-5; possibly TRBD1 for D (5 bases). The CDR3 spells CASSIGTSNQPQHF. Here the CDR3 DNA reads TGTGCCAGCAGCATAGGGACTAGCAATCAGCCCCAGCATTTT.